This T cell receptor (beta chain) is drawn from a study of regulatory T cells in long-lasting Graves disease. Findings and limits, study-wide: Researchers reported studying only peripheral blood, not thyroid tissue.

With iRepertoire HTBI primers and Arm-PCR of CDR3 regions, TCR beta libraries were built. TCRdb itself ran the multiplex PCR reads through MiXCR, one entry per CDR3 protein. The sample carries roughly 450,000 distinct CDR3 sequences, 20% to 25% recorded once. A remark on this clonotype: The antigen is undetermined.

The CDR3 loop spans 14 amino acids. Trimming left V 5 bases short and J 8 bases short, with 18 bases between. Germline V gene sequence: CDR1 SGHNT, CDR2 YENEEA. The time point denotes: persistent/refractory GD, antithyroid drugs over 5 years with positive TRAb. The TCR library was made from RNA that had been extracted from PBMCs in TRIzol. The sequence came from a female donor with Graves disease. The chain combines TRBV11-3 with TRBJ1-2; a weak D match, TRBD1 (5 bases). The source material was peripheral blood mononuclear cells (PBMCs), sampled when the disease was refractory, from a patient treated with antithyroid drugs. CDR3 sequence: CASSPFVRGGGYTF. Here the CDR3 DNA reads TGTGCCAGCAGCCCCTTTGTGAGGGGAGGCGGCTACACCTTC.